Listed here are 16 T cell receptor beta chains from one sample, sequenced in a study of OX40 agonist ivuxolimab in advanced cancers. Receptor amplification or capture employed the immunoSEQ multiplex PCR assay. In TCRdb, the immuneACCESS table is reduced to in-frame sequences with V and J assigned. These tables do not hold every clone; where another copy was compared, an unresolved V gene accounts for under half, and the others remain unexplained. This sample comprises approximately 35,000 clones, 60% to 75% of them detected only once. In total, the top ten clones hold around 12% of the sample. The sequencing used CD4+ or CD8+ T cells sorted from blood, collected in a trial of the OX40 agonist ivuxolimab. The source of these receptors is an adult with an advanced solid tumor such as melanoma, head and neck, liver or kidney cancer.

The chain combines TRBV11-2 with TRBJ1-6; no clear D. There are 15 residues in the CDR3. The ends were cut back, 1 base at V and 8 bases at J, with 12 bases in the middle. Looked up from germline, CDR1 is SGHAT and CDR2 is FQNNGV. Written as DNA, the CDR3 is TGTGCCAGCAGCTTAGTCCGCAGGCTCGATTCACCCCTCCACTTT. Residues: CASSLVRRLDSPLHF.

The chain couples TRBV30 to TRBJ1-1, with a tentative D call TRBD1 (6 bases). CDR3 length equals 15 residues. Trimming cost V 3 bases and J 0 bases, with 14 bases left between them. Per the germline V gene, CDR1 is GTSNPN and CDR2 is SVGIG (reference sequence). The chain's CDR3 is CAWRDSQGLNTEAFF. DNA of the CDR3: TGTGCCTGGAGGGATTCGCAGGGGTTGAACACTGAAGCTTTCTTT.

J is TRBJ2-7 and V is TRBV29-1; D assignment may be TRBD1 or TRBD2 (6 bases each). Trimming cost V 5 bases and J 5 bases, with 13 bases left between them. The CDR3 is 12 residues long. Germline-derived CDR1 and CDR2 are SQVTM and ANQGSEA. DNA for the CDR3: TGCAGCGTTCGGACGGGGGCCCACGAGCAGTACTTC. It translates to CSVRTGAHEQYF.

J is TRBJ1-1 and V is TRBV25-1, with D tentatively TRBD1 (5 bases). The V end lost 7 bases, the J end lost 4 bases, and 16 bases lay between the germline ends. The CDR3 totals 14 residues. Germline V CDR1 and CDR2: MGHDK, SYGVNS. The chain's CDR3 is CASTNRGEGTEAFF. Written as DNA, the CDR3 is TGTGCCAGCACTAACCGGGGCGAGGGCACTGAAGCTTTCTTT.

The rearrangement uses TRBV2 and TRBJ2-3, with D perhaps being TRBD1 or TRBD2 (6 bases each). Germline V gene lookup returns CDR1 SNHLY and CDR2 FYNNEI. The CDR3 length is 11 residues. The V end lost 9 bases, the J end lost 4 bases, and 8 bases lay between the germline ends. The CDR3 sequence is CARRGADTQYF. In DNA, the CDR3 is TGTGCCAGGAGGGGGGCAGATACGCAGTATTTT.

This clone is medium-sized by share. The chain links TRBV4-2 to TRBJ1-1; 8 bases match TRBD1. Germline trimming cut 0 bases from V and 4 bases from J; bases unmatched to any gene: 7. Per the germline V gene, CDR1 is LGHNA and CDR2 is YNFKEQ. The CDR3 consists of 16 residues. This CDR3 reads CASSQDLQGGRTEAFF. CDR3 DNA: TGTGCCAGCAGCCAAGATTTACAGGGGGGTCGCACTGAAGCTTTCTTT.

This clone ranks as medium-sized (0.01 to 0.1%). In the same sample, other DNA sequences code for this CDR3. The chain carries TRBV7-9 and TRBJ1-5; 7 bases line up with TRBD1. With 6 bases clipped from V and 2 bases from J, the junction kept 7 bases outside the gene matches. The CDR3 is 15 amino acids. Germline V CDR1 and CDR2: SEHNR, FQNEAQ (reference sequence). CDR3 residues: CASSEGAGGNQPQHF. The CDR3 DNA sequence: TGTGCCAGCAGTGAGGGGGCGGGGGGCAATCAGCCCCAGCATTTT. The whole variable domain, filled in from reference TRBV7-9 and TRBJ1-5, reads DTGVSQNPRHKITKRGQNVTFRCDPISEHNRLYWYRQTLGQGPEFLTYFQNEAQLEKSRLLSDRFSAERPKGSFSTLEIQRTEQGDSAMYLCASSEGAGGNQPQHFGDGTRLSIL.

The genes are TRBV12-5 and TRBJ2-1; the D gene is possibly TRBD2 (6 bases). The CDR3 runs 14 residues. Germline V gene lookup returns CDR1 LGHNT and CDR2 FRNRAP. V lost 1 base, J lost 9 bases, and 13 bases lay in between. The CDR3 DNA reads as TGTGCTAGTGGTTTGGAGGGTAGCGGAACTGAGCAGTTCTTC. Protein sequence: CASGLEGSGTEQFF.

The chain has TRBV5-1 and TRBJ2-3; possible D gene TRBD2, 5 bases. With 4 bases removed from V and 2 bases from J, the gap between germline ends came to 17 bases. The CDR3 consists of 16 residues. Germline CDR1 reads SGHRS; CDR2 reads YFSETQ. The CDR3 here is CASSQSPQRPTDTQYF. For the CDR3, the DNA is TGCGCCAGCAGCCAATCCCCCCAGCGGCCCACAGATACGCAGTATTTT.

V and J are TRBV5-1 and TRBJ1-1, with TRBD1 as a possible D gene (6 bases). The germline V and J ends were trimmed by 5 bases and 4 bases, with 15 bases remaining between them. The CDR3 runs 14 residues. Germline V gives CDR1 SGHRS, CDR2 YFSETQ. In DNA, the CDR3 is TGCGCCAGCAGGCTCGGGGAAGGGGGCACTGAAGCTTTCTTT. Translating it yields CASRLGEGGTEAFF.

The chain combines TRBV2 with TRBJ1-2; no clear D gene. CDR3 size: 12 residues. Germline CDR1 and CDR2: SNHLY and FYNNEI. V dropped 6 bases and J dropped 3 bases, with 8 bases sitting between them. The CDR3 is CASRPSYYGYTF. CDR3 DNA: TGTGCCAGCAGGCCGAGCTACTATGGCTACACCTTC. Together with reference TRBV2 and TRBJ1-2, the CDR3 gives the full variable domain: EPEVTQTPSHQVTQMGQEVILRCVPISNHLYFYWYRQILGQKVEFLVSFYNNEISEKSEIFDDQFSVERPDGSNFTLKIRSTKLEDSAMYFCASRPSYYGYTFGSGTRLTVV.

V and J are TRBV7-2 and TRBJ1-3, with a tentative D call TRBD1 (6 bases). This CDR3 region has 15 residues. From germline, CDR1 is SGHTA and CDR2 FQGNSA. The V end lost 5 bases, the J end lost 4 bases, and 15 bases lay between the germline ends. CDR3 in amino acids: CASSPRARGGNTIYF. In DNA, the CDR3 is TGTGCCAGCAGCCCCCGGGCCAGGGGAGGAAACACCATATATTTT.

DNA for the CDR3: TGTGCCAGCGCGAGCTCTGGAAACACCATATATTTT. Protein: CASASSGNTIYF. J is TRBJ1-3 and V is TRBV6-1; D not certain. There are 12 residues in the CDR3. Germline V gene data show CDR1 as MNHNS and CDR2 as SASEGT. The germline V and J ends were trimmed by 8 bases and 0 bases, with 5 bases remaining between them.

The chain joins TRBV6-1 to TRBJ1-2, with D possibly being TRBD1 (5 bases). Trimming took off 6 bases at V and 7 bases at J, with 12 bases between the two ends. This CDR3 is 12 amino acids long. The V gene's germline CDR1 is MNHNS and CDR2 SASEGT. For the CDR3, the DNA is TGTGCCAGCAGATTCTCGGGGGGTGGCTACACCTTC. This gives the protein CASRFSGGGYTF.

This sequence joins TRBV9 and TRBJ2-7; TRBD1 aligns across 7 bases. CDR1 is SGDLS, CDR2 YYNGEE, per germline. The CDR3 contains 14 residues. J gave up 0 bases and V 4 bases, and 4 bases lay outside the gene matches. CDR3 sequence reads: CASSPWDSSYEQYF. The CDR3 DNA reads as TGTGCCAGCAGCCCCTGGGACAGCTCCTACGAGCAGTACTTC.

This clone showed up just a few times. The chain joins TRBV19 to TRBJ1-2; 9 nucleotides align to TRBD1. Per the germline V gene, CDR1 is LNHDA and CDR2 is SQIVND (reference sequence). After removal of 2 bases from V and 0 bases from J, the junction contained 4 bases not matched to a gene. The CDR3 consists of 16 residues. The CDR3 DNA is TGTGCCAGTAGTATAAGCGGGACAGGGTCTAACTATGGCTACACCTTC. Protein: CASSISGTGSNYGYTF.